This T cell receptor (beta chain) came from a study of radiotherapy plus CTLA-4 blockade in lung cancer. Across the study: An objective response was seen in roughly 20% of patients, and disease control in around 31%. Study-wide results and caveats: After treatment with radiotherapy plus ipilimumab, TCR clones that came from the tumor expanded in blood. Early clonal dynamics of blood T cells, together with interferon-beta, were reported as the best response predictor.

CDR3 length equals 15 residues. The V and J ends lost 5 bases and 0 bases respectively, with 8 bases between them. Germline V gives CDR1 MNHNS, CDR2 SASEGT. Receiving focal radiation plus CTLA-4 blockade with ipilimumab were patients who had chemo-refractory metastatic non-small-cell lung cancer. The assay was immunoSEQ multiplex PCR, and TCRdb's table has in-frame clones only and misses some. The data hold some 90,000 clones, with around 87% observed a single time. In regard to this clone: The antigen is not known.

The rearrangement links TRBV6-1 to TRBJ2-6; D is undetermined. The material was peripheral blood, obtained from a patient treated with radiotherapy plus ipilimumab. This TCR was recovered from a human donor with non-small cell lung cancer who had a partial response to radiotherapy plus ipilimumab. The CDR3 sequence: CASSQQFSGANVLTF. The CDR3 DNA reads TGTGCCAGCAGTCAACAGTTCTCTGGGGCCAACGTCCTGACTTTC.